What follows describes a single TCR beta chain. This table comes from immunoSEQ multiplex PCR, and its TCRdb copy is limited to in-frame clones, with some not included. This table has about 89,000 clones, 70% to 90% appearing once. This sample was included in a study of blood T cell repertoires in COVID-19. On the study more broadly: PBMCs, B-cell-depleted T cells, or T cells were the source of the cDNA or gDNA that made up the material.

V trimming: 2 bases; J trimming: 4 bases; junction bases outside the gene matches: 6. The CDR3 sequence is 15 residues long. Germline assignment: CDR1 SGDLS and CDR2 YYNGEE. Sequenced input: peripheral blood. This receptor was taken from a man aged 55 to 70 with acute or convalescent COVID-19. The J gene is TRBJ2-3, the V gene TRBV9; 8 bases are a match to TRBD2. The CDR3, as DNA: TGTGCCAGCAGCGTCACGGGAGGGCCCTCAGATACGCAGTATTTT. Residues: CASSVTGGPSDTQYF.